This TCR beta chain was sequenced in a study of blood T cell repertoires in COVID-19. Study overall: T cells, B-cell-depleted T cells, or PBMCs provided the cDNA or gDNA that served as material.

Original methodology: Nucleated cell number was recorded as an estimate derived from reference gene primer amplification. Some clones are missing from TCRdb's copy, which holds only in-frame ones; the method was immunoSEQ multiplex PCR. V and J calls plus clone size are reproduced from that table; the DNA served to infer D and trimming. Of 250,000 or so clones in the sample, over 65% were seen once. The CDR3 loop spans 16 amino acids. Trimming shortened V by 0 bases and J by 7 bases, and 19 bases separated the two germline ends. CDR1 and CDR2 from the germline V gene are MNHEY and SVGAGI. The specimen sequenced was peripheral blood. The genes are TRBV6-5 and TRBJ2-7, with D perhaps matching TRBD2 (7 bases). The receptor was derived from an elderly woman with acute or convalescent COVID-19. The CDR3 here is CASSYSSGTPGGEQYF. The CDR3 DNA sequence: TGTGCCAGCAGTTACTCGAGTGGGACACCGGGAGGAGAGCAGTACTTC.